The next 21 T cell receptor beta chains were all read from a single sample in a study of CD8 T cell repertoires and HIV-1 epitope variants. Method: immunoSEQ multiplex PCR; TCRdb's copy keeps in-frame clones and lacks some. The table has several thousand clones, around three fifths seen once; the top ten hold 35% to 50%. These receptors lack a known antigen. Sequencing was done on a sample of cultured CD8+ T cells derived from PBMCs. The receptors were sampled from a male donor with HIV.

In this sample, this clone turned up a few times. V gene TRBV4-2 combines with J gene TRBJ2-1, with no clear D. The CDR3 totals 14 residues. Trimming shortened V by 0 bases and J by 7 bases, and 10 bases separated the two germline ends. Per the germline V gene, CDR1 is LGHNA and CDR2 is YNFKEQ. CDR3 in amino acids: CASSQDLGWNEQFF. The CDR3 region has the DNA TGTGCCAGCAGCCAAGATTTAGGGTGGAATGAGCAGTTCTTC.

This clone has a single count. The V gene is TRBV27, the J gene TRBJ2-7, with 7 bases that match TRBD1. J was trimmed by 4 bases and V by 6 bases; bases with no gene match: 9. Germline CDR1 reads MNHEY; CDR2 reads SMNVEV (reference sequence). The CDR3 length is 14 residues. Here the CDR3 DNA reads TGTGCCAGCAGCCGACAGGGAAGGAGTTACGAGCAGTACTTC. The encoded protein is CASSRQGRSYEQYF.

The chain uses TRBV11-2 and TRBJ2-1; no definite D call. The germline V gene has CDR1 SGHAT and CDR2 FQNNGV. V lost 5 bases, J lost 5 bases, and 4 bases lay in between. This CDR3 is built from 11 residues. The CDR3 bases are TGTGCCAGCAGCCGAGACAATGAGCAGTTCTTC. It codes for CASSRDNEQFF.

This clone was recorded a few times. The chain recombines TRBV7-9 with TRBJ2-7; D ambiguous. Germline CDR1 and CDR2: SEHNR and FQNEAQ (reference sequence). V lost 4 bases and J lost 0, with 7 bases in between. The CDR3 extends over 13 amino acids. The CDR3 reads CASSSMSSYEQYF. Written as DNA, the CDR3 is TGTGCCAGCAGCTCTATGTCCTCCTACGAGCAGTACTTC.

This rearrangement joins TRBV9 to TRBJ2-3; D might be TRBD1 (8 bases). Germline V lookup: CDR1 SGDLS, CDR2 YYNGEE. Trimming removed 3 bases from V and 2 bases from J, with 25 bases in between. This CDR3 has 19 residues. The CDR3 bases are TGTGCCAGCAGCGAGGAGGGGGGGTGGACAGGGTCGGTCACAGATACGCAGTATTTT. As protein: CASSEEGGWTGSVTDTQYF. The variable domain in full, with the rest retrieved from reference TRBV9 and TRBJ2-3, is DSGVTQTPKHLITATGQRVTLRCSPRSGDLSVYWYQQSLDQGLQFLIQYYNGEERAKGNILERFSAQQFPDLHSELNLSSLELGDSALYFCASSEEGGWTGSVTDTQYFGPGTRLTVL.

This clone occurred once. This chain links TRBV5-1 with TRBJ2-2; 8 nucleotides match TRBD1. CDR1 and CDR2 (germline): SGHRS, YFSETQ. Trimming at V came to 7 bases and at J to 0 bases, leaving 5 bases not matched to a gene. The CDR3 spans 15 residues. CDR3 nucleotide sequence: TGCGCCAGCCGAATGGACAGGGCGAACACCGGGGAGCTGTTTTTT. Its protein product is CASRMDRANTGELFF.

V is TRBV6-6 and J is TRBJ1-1; D gene ambiguous. This CDR3 comprises 14 residues. The V end lost 1 base, the J end lost 0 bases, and 6 bases lay between the germline ends. CDR1 is MNHNY, CDR2 SVGAGI, per germline (reference sequence). CDR3 amino acids: CASSYLDMNTEAFF. CDR3 DNA: TGTGCCAGCAGTTACTTGGATATGAACACTGAAGCTTTCTTT.

The chain recombines TRBV15 with TRBJ2-1; 11 bases are a match to TRBD2. Germline loops: CDR1 LNHNV, CDR2 YYDKDF (reference sequence). J gave up 10 bases and V 0 bases, and 11 bases lay outside the gene matches. The CDR3 has 17 residues. In nucleotides, the CDR3 is TGTGCCACCAGCAGAGATCTTGGGACTAGCGGAGTGGGGGAGCAGTTCTTC. Amino acids: CATSRDLGTSGVGEQFF. Variable domain in full (rest from reference TRBV15 and TRBJ2-1): DAMVIQNPRYQVTQFGKPVTLSCSQTLNHNVMYWYQQKSSQAPKLLFHYYDKDFNNEADTPDNFQSRRPNTSFCFLDIRSPGLGDTAMYLCATSRDLGTSGVGEQFFGPGTRLTVL.

The DNA of the CDR3 is TGTGCCAGCAGCCCCGCGAACACCGGGGAGCTGTTTTTT. As protein: CASSPANTGELFF. This rearrangement joins TRBV5-4 to TRBJ2-2; D is uncertain. Deletions cut 4 bases from V and 0 bases from J, with 4 bases between. This CDR3 is 13 amino acids long. The germline V gene encodes CDR1 SGHNT and CDR2 YYREEE (reference sequence).

V gene TRBV11-2 combines with J gene TRBJ2-1; 10 bases fit TRBD2. With 0 bases clipped from V and 8 bases from J, the junction kept 4 bases outside the gene matches. This CDR3 contains 15 residues. Looked up from germline, CDR1 is SGHAT and CDR2 is FQNNGV. The CDR3, as DNA: TGTGCCAGCAGCTTAGAGTCTAGCGGGGGAGATGAGCAGTTCTTC. Translation: CASSLESSGGDEQFF.

The chain employs TRBV9 and TRBJ2-1; D is uncertain. There are 14 residues in the CDR3. Germline V gene sequence: CDR1 SGDLS, CDR2 YYNGEE. Trimming cost V 0 bases and J 6 bases, with 10 bases left between them. The CDR3 coding sequence is TGTGCCAGCAGCGTAGAAGGGTTGTTCAATGAGCAGTTCTTC. Encoded protein: CASSVEGLFNEQFF.

The chain carries TRBV14 and TRBJ2-7; 9 nucleotides align to TRBD1. Germline V gene sequence: CDR1 SGHDN, CDR2 FVKESK. The V gene end was trimmed by 6 bases and the J gene end by 4 bases; junction bases not matched to a gene: 4. The CDR3 is made up of 13 amino acids. The CDR3 sequence is CASSGTGRYEQYF. The CDR3 DNA follows: TGTGCCAGCAGTGGGACAGGGAGATACGAGCAGTACTTC.

V is TRBV18 and J is TRBJ2-7, with TRBD1 matching 9 bases. The CDR3 spans 15 residues. Trimming cost V 1 base and J 5 bases; bases outside gene matches: 6. CDR1 KGHSH and CDR2 LQKENI come from the germline V gene. This chain's CDR3 is CASSPRDRAGHEQYF. The CDR3 DNA reads TGTGCCAGCTCACCACGGGACAGGGCTGGGCACGAGCAGTACTTC.

The V call is TRBV5-1, the J call TRBJ2-7; D unresolved. Per germline, CDR1 SGHRS and CDR2 YFSETQ. Between the trimmed V and J ends, which lost 4 bases and 0 bases, there was a span of 5 bases. The CDR3 is 12 amino acids. CDR3 sequence reads: CASSPSSYEQYF. As DNA, the CDR3 is TGCGCCAGCAGCCCGAGCTCCTACGAGCAGTACTTC.

The V call is TRBV11-1, the J call TRBJ1-1; D unclear. Trimming cost V 6 bases and J 1 base, with 9 bases left between them. The CDR3 loop spans 13 amino acids. Germline lookup yields CDR1 SGHAT and CDR2 FQDESV (reference sequence). The CDR3 coding sequence is TGTGCCAGCAGTTCCGAGGAGAACACTGAAGCTTTCTTT. The encoded protein is CASSSEENTEAFF.

Note on this clone: Germline and junction disagree at one end, which may indicate a read error. The CDR3 is CASRLAGAVEQYF. In DNA form, the CDR3 reads TGTGCCAGCAGGTTAGCGGGAGCTGTCGAGCAGTACTTC. The J gene is TRBJ2-7, the V gene TRBV11-2; 9 bases align to TRBD2. The CDR3 has 13 amino acids. Germline CDR1 and CDR2: SGHAT and FQNNGV.

This clone came up a few times. The chain has TRBV7-9 and TRBJ1-5; the D gene is possibly TRBD1 (6 bases). This CDR3 has 15 amino acids. The germline V and J ends were trimmed by 3 bases and 7 bases, with 16 bases remaining between them. CDR1 and CDR2 from the germline V gene are SEHNR and FQNEAQ (reference sequence). Here the CDR3 DNA reads TGTGCCAGCAGCTTGGATGGGGGCCGAGACCAGCCCCAGCATTTT. Translating it yields CASSLDGGRDQPQHF.

The V gene is TRBV19, the J gene TRBJ2-1; 10 bases match TRBD2. CDR3 size: 15 residues. The germline V gene has CDR1 LNHDA and CDR2 SQIVND (reference sequence). V lost 3 bases and J lost 8; bases outside the gene matches: 7. For the CDR3, the DNA is TGTGCCAGTAGTATTTTAGCGGGAGGTGGTGATGAGCAGTTCTTC. Its translation: CASSILAGGGDEQFF.

This rearrangement joins TRBV4-3 to TRBJ2-3; D uncertain. CDR3 size: 18 residues. Trimming took off 0 bases at V and 2 bases at J, with 18 bases between the two ends. Germline assignment: CDR1 LGHNA and CDR2 YSLEER. CDR3 coding DNA: TGCGCCAGCAGCCAAGATCGAACCGGGTCCCCTAACACAGATACGCAGTATTTT. Protein: CASSQDRTGSPNTDTQYF.

V gene TRBV4-2 combines with J gene TRBJ2-1; D may correspond to TRBD1 or TRBD2 (7 bases each). This CDR3 comprises 17 residues. The germline gives CDR1 LGHNA, CDR2 YNFKEQ. Trimming cost V 1 base and J 4 bases, with 17 bases left between them. The DNA for the CDR3 is TGTGCCAGCAGCCAAGTGACAGGGAGGGAGGGATACAATGAGCAGTTCTTC. Translation: CASSQVTGREGYNEQFF.

The chain combines TRBV9 with TRBJ2-3, with D uncertain. CDR1 and CDR2 (germline): SGDLS, YYNGEE. The CDR3 totals 16 residues. Trimming stripped 0 bases from V and 2 bases from J, with 13 bases between. CDR3 loop: CASSVGSTYNTDTQYF. The CDR3 nucleotides are TGTGCCAGCAGCGTAGGGAGCACCTATAACACAGATACGCAGTATTTT.